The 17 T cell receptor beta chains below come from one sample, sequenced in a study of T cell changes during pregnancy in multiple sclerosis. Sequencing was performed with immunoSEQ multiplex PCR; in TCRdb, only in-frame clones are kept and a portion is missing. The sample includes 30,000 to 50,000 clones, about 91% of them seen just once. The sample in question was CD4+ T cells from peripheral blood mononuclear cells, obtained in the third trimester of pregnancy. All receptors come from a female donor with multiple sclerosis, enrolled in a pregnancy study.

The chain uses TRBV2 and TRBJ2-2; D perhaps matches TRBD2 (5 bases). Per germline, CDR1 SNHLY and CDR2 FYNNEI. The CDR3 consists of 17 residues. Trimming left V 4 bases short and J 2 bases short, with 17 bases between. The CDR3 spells CASSVTVERVNTGELFF. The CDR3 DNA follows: TGTGCCAGCAGTGTGACCGTGGAGAGGGTCAACACCGGGGAGCTGTTTTTT.

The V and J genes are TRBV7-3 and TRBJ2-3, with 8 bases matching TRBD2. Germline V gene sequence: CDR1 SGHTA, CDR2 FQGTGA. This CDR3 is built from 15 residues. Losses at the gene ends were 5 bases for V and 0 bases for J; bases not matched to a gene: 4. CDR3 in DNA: TGTGCCAGCAGCGCAGCTAGCGGGAGCACAGATACGCAGTATTTT. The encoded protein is CASSAASGSTDTQYF.

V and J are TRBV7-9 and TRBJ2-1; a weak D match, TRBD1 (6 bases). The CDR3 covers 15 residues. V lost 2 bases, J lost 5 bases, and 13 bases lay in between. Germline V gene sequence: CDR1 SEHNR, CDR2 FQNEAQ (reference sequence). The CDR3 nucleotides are TGTGCCAGCAGCTTATTTGTGGACAGTAACAATGAGCAGTTCTTC. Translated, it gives CASSLFVDSNNEQFF.

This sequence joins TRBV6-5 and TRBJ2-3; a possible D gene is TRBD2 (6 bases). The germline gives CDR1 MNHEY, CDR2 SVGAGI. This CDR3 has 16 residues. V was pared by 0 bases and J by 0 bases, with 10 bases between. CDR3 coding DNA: TGTGCCAGCAGTTACTCATCGCTAGCGAGCACAGATACGCAGTATTTT. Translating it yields CASSYSSLASTDTQYF.

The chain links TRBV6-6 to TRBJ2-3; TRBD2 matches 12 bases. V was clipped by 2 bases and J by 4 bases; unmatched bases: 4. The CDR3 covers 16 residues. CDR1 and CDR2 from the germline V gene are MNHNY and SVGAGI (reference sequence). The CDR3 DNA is TGTGCCAGCAGTTACGGGTCTAGCGGGAGGGCAGATACGCAGTATTTT. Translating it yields CASSYGSSGRADTQYF.

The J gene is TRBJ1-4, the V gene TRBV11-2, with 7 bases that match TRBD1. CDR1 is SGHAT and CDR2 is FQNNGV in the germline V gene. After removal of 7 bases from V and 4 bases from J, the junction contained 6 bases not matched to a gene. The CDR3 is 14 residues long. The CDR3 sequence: CASTPGQLNEKLFF. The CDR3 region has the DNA TGTGCCAGCACCCCGGGACAGCTTAATGAAAAACTGTTTTTT.

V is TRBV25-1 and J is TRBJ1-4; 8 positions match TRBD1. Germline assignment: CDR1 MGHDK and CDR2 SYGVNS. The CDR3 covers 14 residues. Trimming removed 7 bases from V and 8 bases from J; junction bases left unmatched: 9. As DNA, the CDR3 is TGTGCCAGCACCTTAGGACAGGGAGGAGAAAAACTGTTTTTT. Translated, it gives CASTLGQGGEKLFF.

The CDR3 loop is CASRRSVGTGELFF. The CDR3 DNA is TGTGCCAGCAGGCGGTCGGTTGGAACCGGGGAGCTGTTTTTT. The chain has TRBV9 and TRBJ2-2; D not certain. CDR1 and CDR2 from the germline V gene are SGDLS and YYNGEE. There are 14 residues in the CDR3. Deletions cut 5 bases from V and 5 bases from J, with 13 bases between.

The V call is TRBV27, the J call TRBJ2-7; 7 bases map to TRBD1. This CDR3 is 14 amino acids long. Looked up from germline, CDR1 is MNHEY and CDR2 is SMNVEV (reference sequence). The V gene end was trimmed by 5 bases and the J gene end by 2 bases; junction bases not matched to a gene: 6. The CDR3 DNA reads TGTGCCAGCAGTGGACGACAGGGCCCCTACGAGCAGTACTTC. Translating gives CASSGRQGPYEQYF.

The CDR3: CASSLYVGVKEFF. The CDR3 region has the DNA TGTGCCAGCAGTTTATATGTCGGGGTCAAAGAGTTCTTC. V usage is TRBV28 and J usage is TRBJ2-1, with a tentative D call TRBD2 (5 bases). There are 13 residues in the CDR3. Trimming left V 1 base short and J 14 bases short, with 15 bases between. Looked up from germline, CDR1 is MDHEN and CDR2 is SYDVKM.

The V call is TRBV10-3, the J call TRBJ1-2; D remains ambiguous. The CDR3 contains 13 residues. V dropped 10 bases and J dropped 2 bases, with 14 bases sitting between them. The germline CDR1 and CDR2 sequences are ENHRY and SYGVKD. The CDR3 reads CATVTPSNYGYTF. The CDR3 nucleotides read TGTGCCACCGTGACACCGTCCAACTATGGCTACACCTTC.

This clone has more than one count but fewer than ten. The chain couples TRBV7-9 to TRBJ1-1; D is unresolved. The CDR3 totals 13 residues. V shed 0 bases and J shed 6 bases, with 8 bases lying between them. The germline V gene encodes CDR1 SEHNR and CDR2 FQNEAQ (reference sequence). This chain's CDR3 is CASSLAQRAEAFF. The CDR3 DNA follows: TGTGCCAGCAGCTTAGCACAGAGGGCTGAAGCTTTCTTT.

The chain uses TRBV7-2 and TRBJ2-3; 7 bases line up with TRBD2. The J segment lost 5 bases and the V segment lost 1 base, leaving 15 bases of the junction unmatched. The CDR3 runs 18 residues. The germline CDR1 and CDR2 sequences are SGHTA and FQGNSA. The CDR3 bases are TGTGCCAGCAGCTTAGAAGGGGCTGGGGGGAGGGCAGGAGATACGCAGTATTTT. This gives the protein CASSLEGAGGRAGDTQYF.

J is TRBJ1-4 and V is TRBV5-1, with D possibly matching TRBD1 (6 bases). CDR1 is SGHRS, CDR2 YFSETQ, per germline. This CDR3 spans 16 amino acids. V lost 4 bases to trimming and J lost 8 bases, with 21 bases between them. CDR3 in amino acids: CASSRDTPSRWEKLFF. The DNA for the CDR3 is TGCGCCAGCAGCCGGGACACCCCGTCAAGATGGGAAAAACTGTTTTTT.

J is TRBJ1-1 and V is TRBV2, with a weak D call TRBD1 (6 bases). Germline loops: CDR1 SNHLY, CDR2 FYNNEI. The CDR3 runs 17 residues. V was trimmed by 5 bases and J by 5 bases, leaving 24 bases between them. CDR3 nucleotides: TGTGCCAGCAGTCCTACCCTTACGGGAGGGGGGGCGACTGAAGCTTTCTTT. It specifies CASSPTLTGGGATEAFF.

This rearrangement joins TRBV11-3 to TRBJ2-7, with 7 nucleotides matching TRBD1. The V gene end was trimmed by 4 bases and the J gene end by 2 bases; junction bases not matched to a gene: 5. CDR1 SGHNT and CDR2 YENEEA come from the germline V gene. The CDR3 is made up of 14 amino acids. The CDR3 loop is CASSYATGAYEQYF. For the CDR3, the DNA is TGTGCCAGCAGCTACGCTACAGGGGCCTACGAGCAGTACTTC.

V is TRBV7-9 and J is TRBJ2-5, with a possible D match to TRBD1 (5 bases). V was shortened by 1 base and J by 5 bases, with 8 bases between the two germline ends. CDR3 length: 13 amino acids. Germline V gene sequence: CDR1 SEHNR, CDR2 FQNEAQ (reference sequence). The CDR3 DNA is TGTGCCAGCAGCTTAGGCAGGGTGGAGACCCAGTACTTC. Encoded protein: CASSLGRVETQYF.